This T cell receptor (beta chain) is from a study of blood T cell repertoires in COVID-19. Across the whole study: Acute-phase and convalescent COVID-19 samples originated in the United States, Italy and Spain.

Germline CDR1 SGHRS, CDR2 YFSETQ. The CDR3 is made up of 16 amino acids. The V and J ends lost 0 bases and 1 base respectively, with 14 bases between them. Per the original data handling: Scientists estimated how many nucleated cells there were by amplifying reference gene primers. TCRdb's table, derived via immunoSEQ multiplex PCR, lists solely in-frame clones and lacks some. Clone size and the V and J calls come from that table; the DNA yielded D and trimming. This table has under 130,000 clones, over 75% appearing once. Sequencing was done on a sample of peripheral blood. The clonotype originates from a human donor in a cohort sampled during active or convalescent COVID-19. The rearrangement uses TRBV5-1 and TRBJ2-7; a possible D gene is TRBD1 (7 bases). The CDR3 protein is CASSLAGGQKSYEQYF. Written as DNA, the CDR3 is TGCGCCAGCAGCTTGGCCGGGGGACAGAAATCCTACGAGCAGTACTTC.